The clone carrying this T cell receptor (beta chain) has just a few counts. No antigen is known for it. The data originate from a study of beta chain features in type 1 diabetes. Trimming cost V 5 bases and J 0 bases, with 8 bases left between them. Per the germline V gene, CDR1 is SQVTM and CDR2 is ANQGSEA. The CDR3 length is 12 residues. Study observations and caveats: Relative to healthy donors, patients appeared to have naive, central memory and Treg TCRB repertoires that were more similar. TCRB CDR3s were moderately but significantly shorter in Type 1 diabetes patients in all four CD4+ subsets. Type 1 diabetes patients had fewer VDJ junction insertions and more deletions. High TCR expression in some cells could lead to their over-representation in cDNA sequencing.

Every bit of the isolated RNA underwent reverse transcription, so sequencing read expressed TCRB transcripts. TCRdb's copy holds only in-frame clones and misses some; the assay was immunoSEQ multiplex PCR. The sample includes about 700,000 clones, under 15% seen only once; the top ten take 0.022%. In all sorted populations, purity surpassed 95%. The chain employs TRBV29-1 and TRBJ2-7; a possible D gene is TRBD2 (5 bases). Sequencing was carried out using naive CD4+ T cells from blood. The sequence came from a man in his late teens or twenties with type 1 diabetes. The CDR3 sequence: CSVRESSYEQYF. In nucleotides, the CDR3 is TGCAGCGTTAGGGAGAGCTCCTACGAGCAGTACTTC.